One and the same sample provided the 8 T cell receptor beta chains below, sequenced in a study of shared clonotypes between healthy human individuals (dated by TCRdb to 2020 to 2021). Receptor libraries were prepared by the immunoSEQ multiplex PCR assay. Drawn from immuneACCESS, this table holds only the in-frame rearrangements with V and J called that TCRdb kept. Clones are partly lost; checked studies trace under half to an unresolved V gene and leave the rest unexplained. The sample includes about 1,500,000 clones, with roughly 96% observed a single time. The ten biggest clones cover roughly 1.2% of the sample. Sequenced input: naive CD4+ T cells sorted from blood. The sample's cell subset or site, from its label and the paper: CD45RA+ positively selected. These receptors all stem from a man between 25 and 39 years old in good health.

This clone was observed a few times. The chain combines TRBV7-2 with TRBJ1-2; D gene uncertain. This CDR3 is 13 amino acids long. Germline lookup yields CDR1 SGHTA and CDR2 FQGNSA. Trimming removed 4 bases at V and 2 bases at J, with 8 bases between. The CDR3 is CASSYGRNYGYTF. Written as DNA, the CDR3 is TGTGCCAGCAGCTACGGACGGAACTATGGCTACACCTTC.

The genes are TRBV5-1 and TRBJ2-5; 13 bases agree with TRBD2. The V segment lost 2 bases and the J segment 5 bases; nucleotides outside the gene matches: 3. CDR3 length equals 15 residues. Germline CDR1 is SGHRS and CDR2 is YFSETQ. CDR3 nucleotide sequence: TGCGCCAGCAGCTTCGGACTAGCGGGAGTGGAGACCCAGTACTTC. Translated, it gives CASSFGLAGVETQYF.

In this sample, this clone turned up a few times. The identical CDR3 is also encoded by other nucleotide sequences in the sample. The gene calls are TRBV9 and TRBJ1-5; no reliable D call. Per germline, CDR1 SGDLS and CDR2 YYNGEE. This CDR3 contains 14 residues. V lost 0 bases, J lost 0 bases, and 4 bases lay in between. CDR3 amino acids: CASSVGNSNQPQHF. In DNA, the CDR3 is TGTGCCAGCAGCGTAGGGAATAGCAATCAGCCCCAGCATTTT.

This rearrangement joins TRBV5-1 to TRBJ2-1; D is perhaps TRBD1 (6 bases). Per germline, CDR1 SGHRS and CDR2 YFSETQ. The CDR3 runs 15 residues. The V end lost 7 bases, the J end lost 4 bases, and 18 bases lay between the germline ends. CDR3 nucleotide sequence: TGCGCCAGCCTTTCGCTCGAGGGGGATTACAATGAGCAGTTCTTC. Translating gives CASLSLEGDYNEQFF. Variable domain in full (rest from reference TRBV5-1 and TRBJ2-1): KAGVTQTPRYLIKTRGQQVTLSCSPISGHRSVSWYQQTPGQGLQFLFEYFSETQRNKGNFPGRFSGRQFSNSRSEMNVSTLELGDSALYLCASLSLEGDYNEQFFGPGTRLTVL.

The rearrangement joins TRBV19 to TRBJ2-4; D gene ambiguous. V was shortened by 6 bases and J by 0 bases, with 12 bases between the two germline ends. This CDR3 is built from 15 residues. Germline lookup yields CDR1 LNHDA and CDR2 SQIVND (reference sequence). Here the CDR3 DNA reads TGTGCCAGTAGCGGTCTAGTCATAGCCAAAAACATTCAGTACTTC. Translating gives CASSGLVIAKNIQYF.

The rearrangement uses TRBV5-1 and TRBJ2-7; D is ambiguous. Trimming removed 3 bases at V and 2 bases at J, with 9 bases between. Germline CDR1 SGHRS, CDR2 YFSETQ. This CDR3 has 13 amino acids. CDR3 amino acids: CASSSGTAYEQYF. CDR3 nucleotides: TGCGCCAGCAGCTCGGGTACTGCCTACGAGCAGTACTTC.

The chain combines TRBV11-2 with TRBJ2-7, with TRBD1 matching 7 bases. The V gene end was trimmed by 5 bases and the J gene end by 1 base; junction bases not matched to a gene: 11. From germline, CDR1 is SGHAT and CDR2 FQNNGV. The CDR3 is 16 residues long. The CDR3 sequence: CASSGPFGTASYEQYF. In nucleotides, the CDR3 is TGTGCCAGCAGCGGCCCTTTCGGGACAGCATCCTACGAGCAGTACTTC.

The CDR3 sequence: CASSPSYVDEQYF. The CDR3 region has the DNA TGTGCCAGCAGTCCGAGCTATGTGGACGAGCAGTACTTC. V is TRBV6-5 and J is TRBJ2-7; the D is unclear. V lost 5 bases and J 5 bases, leaving 13 bases between the germline ends. The length of the CDR3 is 13 residues. Germline CDR1 is MNHEY and CDR2 is SVGAGI.